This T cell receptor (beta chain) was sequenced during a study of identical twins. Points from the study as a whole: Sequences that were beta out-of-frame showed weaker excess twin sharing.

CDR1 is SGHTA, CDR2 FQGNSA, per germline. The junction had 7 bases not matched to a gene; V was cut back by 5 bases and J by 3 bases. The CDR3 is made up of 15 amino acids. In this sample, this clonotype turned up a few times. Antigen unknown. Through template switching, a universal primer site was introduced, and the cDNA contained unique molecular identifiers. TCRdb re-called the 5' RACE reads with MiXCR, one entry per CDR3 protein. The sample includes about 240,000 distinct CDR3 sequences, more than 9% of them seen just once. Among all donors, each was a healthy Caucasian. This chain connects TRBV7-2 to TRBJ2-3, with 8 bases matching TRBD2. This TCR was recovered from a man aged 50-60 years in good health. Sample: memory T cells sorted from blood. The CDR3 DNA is TGTGCCAGCAGCCGCCTAAGCGGGGGTACAGATACGCAGTATTTT. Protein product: CASSRLSGGTDTQYF.